Given below is one T cell receptor (beta chain) in context. Its antigen is as yet unknown. The conserved phenylalanine or tryptophan normally closing the CDR3 is absent here, so this likely arose from a read error. The DNA is left out, because the CDR3 cannot be placed on it with certainty; the CDR3 is given as TCRdb lists it. This sample is drawn from a study of glioma-infiltrating T cells after dendritic cell vaccination. Overall study: Patients received autologous tumor lysate-pulsed dendritic cell vaccination between about 2003 and 2013.

General study points: The cohort had few patients with full blood and tumor sets.

The primer mix had 60 V beta and 13 J beta primers. The data were produced by immunoSEQ multiplex PCR, yet TCRdb's version contains in-frame clones alone and is incomplete. The data contain approximately 90,000 clones, roughly 77% of them singletons. The CDR3 is 11 residues long, counting both termini. The time point: after dendritic cell vaccination, including at tumor progression/relapse. Before vaccination, two weeks after the third vaccination, and at progression, PBMC were collected. Sample: blood, taken after dendritic cell vaccination. V is TRBV23-1 and J is TRBJ2-4; the DNA was not used to check the table's D call, TRBD1. TRBV23-1 is sorted into the ORF group, with uncertain function. This sequence was found in a human donor with glioblastoma. CDR3 residues: CASSPPGQKFV.